These T cell receptor beta chains were read from a single sample in a study of naive and memory T cell subsets. TCRdb recomputed calls from the UMI-ligation and nested PCR reads with MiXCR, one row per CDR3 protein. The table records about 150,000 distinct CDR3 sequences, under 25% of them present only once. The sample comprised naive CD4+ T cells from blood. The receptors derive from a human donor in good health. CDR3s include the opening cysteine and the closing phenylalanine or tryptophan. The D gene is left open where the match is weak. Clone size is given for some rows only: seen once, a few or many times, or a class if the clone is expanded.

clone_size d_call j_call v_call cdr3_nt cdr3_aa
many NA TRBJ1-1 TRBV3-1 TGTGCCAGCAGCCTTCAAAGGGGGACTGAAGCTTTCTTT CASSLQRGTEAFF
NA NA TRBJ1-5 TRBV19 TGTGCCAGTAGTATCCCGTTGGGGGTAAATCAGCCCCAGCATTTT CASSIPLGVNQPQHF
many TRBD1 TRBJ2-2 TRBV6-5 TGTGCCAGCAGCAAGGGACAGCAGAACACCGGGGAGCTGTTTTTT CASSKGQQNTGELFF
NA NA TRBJ2-3 TRBV11-2 TGTGCCAGCAGCTTACGAGTGGGAGGTAGCACAGATACGCAGTATTTT CASSLRVGGSTDTQYF
few NA TRBJ1-4 TRBV5-5 TGTGCCAGCAGCTTGAGGCCAGGGCTTAATGAAAAACTGTTTTTT CASSLRPGLNEKLFF
NA NA TRBJ2-5 TRBV6-1 TGTGCCACCCAACAGCGGAAGACAGAAGAGACCCAGTACTTC CATQQRKTEETQYF
NA NA TRBJ2-3 TRBV6-5 TGTGCCAGCATCCAACGGCGATTTAGCACAGATACGCAGTATTTT CASIQRRFSTDTQYF
NA NA TRBJ2-7 TRBV29-1 TGCAGCGTTGGAAACAGACAGTTTCTGCACGAGCAGTACTTC CSVGNRQFLHEQYF
NA NA TRBJ2-1 TRBV4-1 TGCGCCAGCAGCCCTTTTGATGCAGTAGGGAACAATGAGCAGTTCTTC CASSPFDAVGNNEQFF
few NA TRBJ1-2 TRBV9 TGTGCCAGCAGCCATAAACAACAGGCTAACTATGGCTACACCTTC CASSHKQQANYGYTF
many TRBD1 TRBJ2-4 TRBV29-1 TGCAGCGTCTCCCAGGGGGTCAAAAACATTCAGTACTTC CSVSQGVKNIQYF
few TRBD2 TRBJ2-1 TRBV29-1 TGCAGCGTGGGGACTAGCGGTAGCTCCTACAATGAGCAGTTCTTC CSVGTSGSSYNEQFF
NA TRBD2 TRBJ2-3 TRBV28 TGTGCCAGCAGAGAATCTCTAGCGGGAAGAACAGATACGCAGTATTTT CASRESLAGRTDTQYF
NA NA TRBJ2-5 TRBV10-3 TGTGCCATCAGTGACCTCGAGACCCAGTACTTC CAISDLETQYF
NA NA TRBJ2-5 TRBV5-1 TGCGCCAGCAGCTTGCAATTCCAAGAGACCCAGTACTTC CASSLQFQETQYF
NA NA TRBJ1-6 TRBV5-4 TGTGCCAGCAGCTCAGCGCCTTTAACAAATTCACCCCTCCACTTT CASSSAPLTNSPLHF
few TRBD2 TRBJ2-5 TRBV9 TGTGCCAGCAGCTCTTCGCTCCCCGGGACTAGCGGGAGGCCGGAGACCCAGTACTTC CASSSSLPGTSGRPETQYF
many TRBD2 TRBJ2-1 TRBV20-1 TGCAGTGCTAGAGCTAGCGGGAGCGGTGATGAGCAGTTCTTC CSARASGSGDEQFF
few NA TRBJ2-3 TRBV29-1 TGCAGCGTTGAGGGCAGTTCTAGGGGGACCACAGATACGCAGTATTTT CSVEGSSRGTTDTQYF
NA TRBD2 TRBJ2-3 TRBV7-2 TGTGCCAGCAGCTTCTGGACTAGCGGGAGCACAGATACGCAGTATTTT CASSFWTSGSTDTQYF
few TRBD2 TRBJ2-6 TRBV27 TGTGCCAGCAGTCCAGGGACTACTGGGGCCAACGTCCTGACTTTC CASSPGTTGANVLTF
NA NA TRBJ2-7 TRBV5-1 TGCGCCAGCAGCCCCACAGGAAACTCCTACGAGCAGTACTTC CASSPTGNSYEQYF
NA TRBD2 TRBJ2-2 TRBV7-9 TGTGCCAGCAGCGACGAAGCGGGAGTGCTGACCGGGGAGCTGTTTTTT CASSDEAGVLTGELFF
NA TRBD2 TRBJ2-1 TRBV20-1 TGCAGTGCTAGGAAATTAGCGGGAGGCTCCTACAATGAGCAGTTCTTC CSARKLAGGSYNEQFF
NA NA TRBJ2-3 TRBV29-1 TGCAGCGTTGAAGGACGTGTCTCAGATACGCAGTATTTT CSVEGRVSDTQYF
NA NA TRBJ2-5 TRBV29-1 TGCAGCGGTGGGGGAAGGGTGAGCCAAGAGACCCAGTACTTC CSGGGRVSQETQYF
NA TRBD1 TRBJ2-2 TRBV12-3/TRBV12-4 TGTGCCAGCAGTCAGGGGGCATACACCGGGGAGCTGTTTTTT CASSQGAYTGELFF
NA TRBD1 TRBJ2-7 TRBV7-8 TGTGCCAGCAGCCTCGACAGGGTGTCCTACGAGCAGTACTTC CASSLDRVSYEQYF
few NA TRBJ2-1 TRBV28 TGTGCCAGCAGCCCCGCCCAGAATTCGTACAATGAGCAGTTCTTC CASSPAQNSYNEQFF
many NA TRBJ2-3 TRBV27 TGTGCCAGCAGTCTACAGAGACCTGGCACAGATACGCAGTATTTT CASSLQRPGTDTQYF
few NA TRBJ2-7 TRBV28 TGTGCCAGCAGACCCGGTGGAGGCTACGAGCAGTACTTC CASRPGGGYEQYF
NA NA TRBJ2-5 TRBV29-1 TGCAGCGTTGCCCCAGGAGGGAACCAAGAGACCCAGTACTTC CSVAPGGNQETQYF
few TRBD2 TRBJ2-1 TRBV24-1 TGTGCCACCAAAGGACTAGCGGGAACAAATGAGCAGTTCTTC CATKGLAGTNEQFF
NA TRBD1 TRBJ2-3 TRBV27 TGTGCCAGCAGTTCAGGACAGGCGAACACAGATACGCAGTATTTT CASSSGQANTDTQYF
few NA TRBJ1-2 TRBV28 TGTGCCAGCAGTCCCTTGCCAGCTGGCTACACCTTC CASSPLPAGYTF
NA NA TRBJ2-7 TRBV3-1 TGTGCCAGCAGCCAACCAGGGCGATACGAGCAGTACTTC CASSQPGRYEQYF
many NA TRBJ1-5 TRBV7-2 TGTGCCAGCAGCTTACAGGGATCGGGGGTGGGCAATCAGCCCCAGCATTTT CASSLQGSGVGNQPQHF
few TRBD2 TRBJ2-1 TRBV20-1 TGCAGTGCTACCGGGACTAGCGGGATCGTTGAGCAGTTCTTC CSATGTSGIVEQFF
many NA TRBJ2-1 TRBV24-1 TGTGCCACCAGTGATTCCACCCGGGTGGACAATGAGCAGTTCTTC CATSDSTRVDNEQFF
NA TRBD1 TRBJ1-2 TRBV20-1 TGCGCGAGTTTACAGGGGGCAAAAGCAGGCTACACCTTC CASLQGAKAGYTF